Presented here are 19 T cell receptor beta chains from one specimen sequenced in a study of T cell changes during pregnancy in multiple sclerosis. Generated by immunoSEQ multiplex PCR, the TCRdb table keeps only in-frame clones and is missing some. The repertoire holds 55,000 to 65,000 clones, 90% to 95% seen once, with approximately 0.85% in the top ten. The material sequenced was peripheral blood, taken in the first trimester of pregnancy. These receptors were obtained from a female donor with multiple sclerosis, enrolled in a pregnancy study.

The chain is built from TRBV4-2 and TRBJ2-5; 9 positions agree with TRBD2. This CDR3 is built from 16 residues. V dropped 0 bases and J dropped 4; count of bases not matched to a gene: 6. Germline V gives CDR1 LGHNA, CDR2 YNFKEQ. The CDR3 DNA reads as TGTGCCAGCAGCCAAGATCCAGCGGGGGGAGGAGAGACCCAGTACTTC. Translated: CASSQDPAGGGETQYF.

J is TRBJ1-4 and V is TRBV6-5; 10 nucleotides match TRBD1. V lost 5 bases and J lost 8; bases outside the gene matches: 8. CDR3 length equals 15 residues. The germline V gene encodes CDR1 MNHEY and CDR2 SVGAGI. CDR3 loop: CASSQFGTGAEKLFF. Here the CDR3 DNA reads TGTGCCAGCAGTCAATTCGGGACAGGGGCGGAAAAACTGTTTTTT.

The chain carries TRBV6-5 and TRBJ1-1, with D possibly TRBD1 on 6 matching bases. Trimming left V 2 bases short and J 2 bases short, with 9 bases between. This CDR3 is built from 14 residues. CDR1 is MNHEY and CDR2 is SVGAGI in the germline V gene. CDR3 region: CASSYGQTNTEAFF. For the CDR3, the DNA is TGTGCCAGCAGTTACGGACAGACCAACACTGAAGCTTTCTTT.

For the CDR3, the DNA is TGTGCCATCAGTGAGTCCATCGTCCTAGCGGGGGCGCGAATTGAGCAGTTCTTC. Encoded protein: CAISESIVLAGARIEQFF. This chain uses TRBV10-3 with TRBJ2-1; 10 nucleotides match TRBD2. Germline loops: CDR1 ENHRY, CDR2 SYGVKD. J was trimmed by 9 bases and V by 0 bases; bases with no gene match: 14. This CDR3 is built from 18 residues.

CDR3 in DNA: TGTGCCAGCAGCTGGACTCAGAACACTGAAGCTTTCTTT. Encoded protein: CASSWTQNTEAFF. V gene TRBV6-5 combines with J gene TRBJ1-1; D call uncertain. The germline CDR1 and CDR2 sequences are MNHEY and SVGAGI. The CDR3 is made up of 13 amino acids. Trimming pared 6 bases from V and 1 base from J, leaving 9 bases between.

The chain carries TRBV15 and TRBJ1-1; D unclear. The germline V and J ends were trimmed by 8 bases and 5 bases, with 18 bases remaining between them. The germline V gene encodes CDR1 LNHNV and CDR2 YYDKDF (reference sequence). The CDR3 has 14 amino acids. In nucleotides, the CDR3 is TGTGCCACCCTCCCGGAGGGAGGTCATACTGAAGCTTTCTTT. This codes for CATLPEGGHTEAFF.

The chain is built from TRBV29-1 and TRBJ1-2; D is unresolved. V lost 0 bases to trimming and J lost 6 bases, with 11 bases between them. CDR1 is SQVTM and CDR2 is ANQGSEA in the germline V gene. The CDR3 runs to 13 residues. CDR3 sequence reads: CSVEDLISDGYTF. In DNA, the CDR3 is TGCAGCGTTGAAGATTTAATCAGCGATGGCTACACCTTC. The variable domain in full, with the rest retrieved from reference TRBV29-1 and TRBJ1-2, is SAVISQKPSRDICQRGTSLTIQCQVDSQVTMMFWYRQQPGQSLTLIATANQGSEATYESGFVIDKFPISRPNLTFSTLTVSNMSPEDSSIYLCSVEDLISDGYTFGSGTRLTVV.

The genes are TRBV4-2 and TRBJ1-5, with D perhaps TRBD1 (6 bases). The CDR3 loop spans 15 amino acids. V shed 4 bases and J shed 5 bases, with 15 bases lying between them. Looked up from germline, CDR1 is LGHNA and CDR2 is YNFKEQ. The CDR3 sequence: CASSPWEGDHQPQHF. The CDR3 nucleotides read TGTGCCAGCAGCCCTTGGGAGGGGGATCATCAGCCCCAGCATTTT.

The rearrangement links TRBV7-2 to TRBJ2-3; TRBD2 agrees at 8 bases. V dropped 3 bases and J dropped 3; count of bases not matched to a gene: 11. CDR1 is SGHTA, CDR2 FQGNSA, per germline. CDR3 size: 17 residues. CDR3 residues: CASSFPRGGVGTDTQYF. The DNA for the CDR3 is TGTGCCAGCAGCTTTCCCCGGGGGGGGGTAGGGACAGATACGCAGTATTTT.

This rearrangement joins TRBV7-9 to TRBJ1-1; TRBD1 agrees at 8 bases. CDR3 size: 16 residues. Unmatched junction bases numbered 11, after V lost 4 bases and J lost 4 bases. Looked up from germline, CDR1 is SEHNR and CDR2 is FQNEAQ (reference sequence). This CDR3 reads CASSSVQGARGTEAFF. The CDR3 region has the DNA TGTGCCAGCAGCTCCGTTCAGGGGGCGCGGGGCACTGAAGCTTTCTTT. The full variable domain, with the rest looked up from reference TRBV7-9 and TRBJ1-1, is DTGVSQNPRHKITKRGQNVTFRCDPISEHNRLYWYRQTLGQGPEFLTYFQNEAQLEKSRLLSDRFSAERPKGSFSTLEIQRTEQGDSAMYLCASSSVQGARGTEAFFGQGTRLTVV.

The chain couples TRBV18 to TRBJ2-2; possibly TRBD1 for D (6 bases). The germline gives CDR1 KGHSH, CDR2 LQKENI. This CDR3 spans 15 amino acids. Trimming took off 6 bases at V and 3 bases at J, with 14 bases between the two ends. This CDR3 is CASSTGTLYTGELFF. Here the CDR3 DNA reads TGTGCCAGCTCGACCGGGACACTCTACACCGGGGAGCTGTTTTTT.

J is TRBJ1-2 and V is TRBV4-3; unclear D gene. CDR1 LGHNA and CDR2 YSLEER come from the germline V gene. Trimming took off 5 bases at V and 0 bases at J, with 7 bases between the two ends. This CDR3 region has 13 residues. The CDR3 sequence: CASSEIANYGYTF. CDR3 nucleotide sequence: TGCGCCAGCAGCGAGATCGCTAACTATGGCTACACCTTC.

The J gene is TRBJ2-3, the V gene TRBV2; the D gene is possibly TRBD2 (6 bases). V lost 7 bases, J lost 8 bases, and 16 bases lay in between. Germline lookup yields CDR1 SNHLY and CDR2 FYNNEI. There are 13 residues in the CDR3. CDR3 nucleotide sequence: TGTGCCAGCACCAGGGAGGCCGCGGGTACGCAGTATTTT. This encodes CASTREAAGTQYF.

The DNA for the CDR3 is TGTGCCAGCAGCTTCGGTTCGAACGAGCCCTATAATTCACCCCTCCACTTT. Its protein is CASSFGSNEPYNSPLHF. The rearrangement uses TRBV7-8 and TRBJ1-6; D gene unclear. Germline V gene lookup returns CDR1 SGHVS and CDR2 FQNEAQ. Deletions cut 3 bases from V and 2 bases from J, with 14 bases between. The CDR3 extends over 17 amino acids.

The V gene is TRBV29-1, the J gene TRBJ1-1, with D tentatively TRBD1 (6 bases). Per the germline V gene, CDR1 is SQVTM and CDR2 is ANQGSEA. The CDR3 has 13 amino acids. Trimming shortened V by 3 bases and J by 4 bases, and 12 bases separated the two germline ends. The CDR3 DNA is TGCAGCGTTGAGGCAGGGGCGGGCACTGAAGCTTTCTTT. It encodes CSVEAGAGTEAFF.

J is TRBJ2-3 and V is TRBV5-5, with a weak D call TRBD2 (7 bases). Germline V gives CDR1 SGHKS, CDR2 YYEKEE (reference sequence). Trimming removed 2 bases from V and 1 base from J, with 14 bases in between. This CDR3 is built from 16 residues. CDR3 protein: CASSFVARGRTDTQYF. CDR3 coding DNA: TGTGCCAGCAGCTTTGTTGCGCGGGGGCGCACAGATACGCAGTATTTT.

This clone was picked up one time. V and J are TRBV7-3 and TRBJ2-1, with D possibly matching TRBD2 (5 bases). Germline V CDR1 and CDR2: SGHTA, FQGTGA. V was trimmed by 4 bases and J by 7 bases, leaving 8 bases between them. This CDR3 is built from 12 residues. For the CDR3, the DNA is TGTGCCAGCAGCTCACCGGGGAATGAGCAGTTCTTC. It yields the protein CASSSPGNEQFF.

This rearrangement joins TRBV7-6 to TRBJ2-5; D not certain. This CDR3 comprises 15 residues. Germline lookup yields CDR1 SGHVS and CDR2 FNYEAQ. Trimming cost V 1 base and J 7 bases, with 16 bases left between them. The DNA of the CDR3 is TGTGCCAGCAGCTTAGTTGGCTACCCCCCGGGGACCCAGTACTTC. Protein: CASSLVGYPPGTQYF.

The chain combines TRBV5-4 with TRBJ1-1, with D perhaps TRBD1 (5 bases). The V end lost 4 bases, the J end lost 0 bases, and 16 bases lay between the germline ends. CDR1 SGHNT and CDR2 YYREEE come from the germline V gene (reference sequence). The CDR3 has 16 amino acids. In DNA, the CDR3 is TGTGCCAGCAGCCCGGCGGGGGTACTCATGAACACTGAAGCTTTCTTT. Encoded protein: CASSPAGVLMNTEAFF.